This T cell receptor beta chain was recovered during a study of read filtering for tumor transcriptome and immune sequencing. Study overall: R-ISS stage counts were about 8 for I, about 15 for II, about seven for III.

From roughly 390 ng of RNA, a library with molecular barcoded alpha/delta and beta/gamma adaptors was made. TCRdb fed the reads into MiXCR, producing one record per CDR3 protein. Counted here are some 120,000 distinct CDR3 sequences, 13% occurring once; the ten biggest clones make up 9.5% to 11%. This clonotype was detected many times. The CDR3 has 13 residues. Germline CDR1 is SNHLY and CDR2 is FYNNEI. Trimming pared 5 bases from V and 1 base from J, leaving 8 bases between. The J gene is TRBJ2-5, the V gene TRBV2, with unresolved D. Sequenced sample: a population of CD138-negative cells sorted from bone marrow. This receptor was identified in a donor at least 40 years old with multiple myeloma. CDR3 region: CASSSDSQETQYF. CDR3 bases: TGTGCCAGCAGTAGTGACTCCCAAGAGACCCAGTACTTC.